The entry below describes one T cell receptor beta chain. Together with a sample-barcoded 5' primer, a J-beta primer mix was included in a second PCR lasting roughly 6 to 12 cycles. TCRdb passed the 5' RACE reads through MiXCR, listing each CDR3 protein once. In the table there are 900,000 to 950,000 distinct CDR3 sequences, roughly 28% of which are singletons. Per the germline V gene, CDR1 is SGHRS and CDR2 is YFSETQ. There are 15 residues in the CDR3. Germline trimming cut 5 bases from V and 1 base from J; bases unmatched to any gene: 6. These data belong to a study of blood T cells in healthy people across ages. These sequences were also reported in another study, on T cells of mothers and their children. In that study: In this cohort, donors were three healthy Caucasian mothers plus their six children.

The receptor comes from a woman aged 40-49 years in good health. V gene TRBV5-1 combines with J gene TRBJ2-3; 8 nucleotides align to TRBD1. The sequenced sample was blood. The CDR3 sequence: CASRRGQARTDTQYF. The DNA of the CDR3 is TGCGCCAGCAGACGGGGACAGGCGCGCACAGATACGCAGTATTTT.